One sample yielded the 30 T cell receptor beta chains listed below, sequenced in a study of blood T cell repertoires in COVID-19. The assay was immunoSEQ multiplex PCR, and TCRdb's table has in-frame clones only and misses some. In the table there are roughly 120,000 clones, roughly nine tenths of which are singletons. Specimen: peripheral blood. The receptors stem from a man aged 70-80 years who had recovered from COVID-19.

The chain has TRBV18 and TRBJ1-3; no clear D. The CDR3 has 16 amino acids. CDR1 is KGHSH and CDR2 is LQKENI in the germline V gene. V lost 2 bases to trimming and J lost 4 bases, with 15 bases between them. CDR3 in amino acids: CASSPGLPSFGNTIYF. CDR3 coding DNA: TGTGCCAGCTCACCAGGGCTCCCTTCTTTCGGAAACACCATATATTTT.

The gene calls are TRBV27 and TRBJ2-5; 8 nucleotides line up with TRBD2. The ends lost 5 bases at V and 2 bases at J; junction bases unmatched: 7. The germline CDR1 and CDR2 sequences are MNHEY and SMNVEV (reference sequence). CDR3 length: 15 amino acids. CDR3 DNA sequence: TGTGCCAGCAGTCAGCGGGGGTGGATACAAGAGACCCAGTACTTC. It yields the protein CASSQRGWIQETQYF.

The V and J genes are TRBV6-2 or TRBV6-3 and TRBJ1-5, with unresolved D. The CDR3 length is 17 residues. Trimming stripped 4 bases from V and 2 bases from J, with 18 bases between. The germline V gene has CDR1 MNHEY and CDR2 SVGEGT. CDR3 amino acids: CASSLVYSGPRNQPQHF. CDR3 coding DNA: TGTGCCAGCAGTTTAGTGTACAGTGGCCCCCGCAATCAGCCCCAGCATTTT.

CDR3 bases: TGCAGCGTTGAACCGGCGGGGGGGGTTGATACGCAGTATTTT. Amino acids: CSVEPAGGVDTQYF. The rearrangement links TRBV29-1 to TRBJ2-3; TRBD2 agrees at 9 bases. From germline, CDR1 is SQVTM and CDR2 ANQGSEA. The CDR3 covers 14 residues. J lost 6 bases, V lost 2 bases, and 6 bases had no gene match.

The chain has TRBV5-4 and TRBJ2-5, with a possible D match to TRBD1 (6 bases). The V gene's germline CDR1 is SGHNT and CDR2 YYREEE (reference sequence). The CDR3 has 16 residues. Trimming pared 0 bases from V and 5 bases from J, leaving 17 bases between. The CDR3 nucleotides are TGTGCCAGCAGCTTGGCCCAACAGGGCTATTGGGAGACCCAGTACTTC. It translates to CASSLAQQGYWETQYF.

The CDR3 protein is CASSFGQGATYGYTF. DNA for the CDR3: TGTGCCAGCAGTTTTGGGCAGGGGGCTACCTATGGCTACACCTTC. The chain recombines TRBV27 with TRBJ1-2, with TRBD1 identical over 8 bases. CDR1 and CDR2 (germline): MNHEY, SMNVEV (reference sequence). V shed 3 bases, J shed 4 bases, and the junction held 7 bases outside the gene matches. The CDR3 is 15 residues long.

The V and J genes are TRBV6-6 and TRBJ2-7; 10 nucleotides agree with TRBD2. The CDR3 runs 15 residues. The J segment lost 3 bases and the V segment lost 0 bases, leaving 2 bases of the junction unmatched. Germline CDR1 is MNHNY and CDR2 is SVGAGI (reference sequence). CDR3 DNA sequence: TGTGCCAGCAGTTACTCCGGGACTAGCGACTACGAGCAGTACTTC. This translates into CASSYSGTSDYEQYF.

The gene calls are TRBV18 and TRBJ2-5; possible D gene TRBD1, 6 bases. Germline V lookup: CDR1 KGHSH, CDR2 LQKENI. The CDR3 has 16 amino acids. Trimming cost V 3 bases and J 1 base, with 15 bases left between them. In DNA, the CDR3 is TGTGCCAGCTCACCTAACTGGAGAGGGGGCCAAGAGACCCAGTACTTC. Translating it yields CASSPNWRGGQETQYF. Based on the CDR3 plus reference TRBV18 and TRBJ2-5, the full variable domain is NAGVMQNPRHLVRRRGQEARLRCSPMKGHSHVYWYRQLPEEGLKFMVYLQKENIIDESGMPKERFSAEFPKEGPSILRIQQVVRGDSAAYFCASSPNWRGGQETQYFGPGTRLLVL.

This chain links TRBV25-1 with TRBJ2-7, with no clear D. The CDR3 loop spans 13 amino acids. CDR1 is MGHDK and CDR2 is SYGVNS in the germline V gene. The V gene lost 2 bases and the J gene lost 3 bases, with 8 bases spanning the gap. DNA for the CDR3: TGTGCCAGCAGTGAAAAGTACGGCTACGAGCAGTACTTC. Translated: CASSEKYGYEQYF.

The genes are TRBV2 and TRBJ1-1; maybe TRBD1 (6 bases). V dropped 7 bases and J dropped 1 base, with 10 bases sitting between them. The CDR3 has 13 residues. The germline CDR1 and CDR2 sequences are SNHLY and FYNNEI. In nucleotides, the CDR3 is TGTGCCAGCACCCGGGACACGAACACTGAAGCTTTCTTT. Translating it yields CASTRDTNTEAFF.

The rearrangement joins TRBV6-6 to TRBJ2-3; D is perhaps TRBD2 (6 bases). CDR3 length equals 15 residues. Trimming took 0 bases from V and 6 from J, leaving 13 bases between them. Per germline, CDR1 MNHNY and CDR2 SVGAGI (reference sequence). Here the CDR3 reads CASSYSGRGQDTQYF. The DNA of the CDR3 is TGTGCCAGCAGTTACTCGGGGCGGGGCCAGGATACGCAGTATTTT.

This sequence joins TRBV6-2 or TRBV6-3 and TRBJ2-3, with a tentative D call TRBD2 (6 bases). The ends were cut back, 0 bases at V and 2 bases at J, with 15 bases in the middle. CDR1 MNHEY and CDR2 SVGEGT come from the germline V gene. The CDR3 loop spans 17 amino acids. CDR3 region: CASSYSMTSWDTDTQYF. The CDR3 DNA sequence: TGTGCCAGCAGTTACTCAATGACTAGTTGGGACACAGATACGCAGTATTTT.

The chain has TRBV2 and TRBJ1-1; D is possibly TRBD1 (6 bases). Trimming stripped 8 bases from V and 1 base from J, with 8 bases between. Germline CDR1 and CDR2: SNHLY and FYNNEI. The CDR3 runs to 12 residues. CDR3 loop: CASHRANTEAFF. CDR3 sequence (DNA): TGTGCCAGCCACAGGGCGAACACTGAAGCTTTCTTT.

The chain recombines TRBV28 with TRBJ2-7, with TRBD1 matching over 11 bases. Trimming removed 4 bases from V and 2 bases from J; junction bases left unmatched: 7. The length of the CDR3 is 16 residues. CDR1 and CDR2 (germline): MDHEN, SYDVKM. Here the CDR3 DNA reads TGTGCCAGCAGTTCGACCGGGGGACAGGGGGCCTACGAGCAGTACTTC. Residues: CASSSTGGQGAYEQYF.

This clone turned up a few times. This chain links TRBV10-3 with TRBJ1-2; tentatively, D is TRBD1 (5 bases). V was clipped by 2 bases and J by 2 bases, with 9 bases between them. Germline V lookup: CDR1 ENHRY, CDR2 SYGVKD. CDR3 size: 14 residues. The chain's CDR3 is CAISEDRDNYGYTF. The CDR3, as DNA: TGTGCCATCAGTGAGGACAGAGACAACTATGGCTACACCTTC.

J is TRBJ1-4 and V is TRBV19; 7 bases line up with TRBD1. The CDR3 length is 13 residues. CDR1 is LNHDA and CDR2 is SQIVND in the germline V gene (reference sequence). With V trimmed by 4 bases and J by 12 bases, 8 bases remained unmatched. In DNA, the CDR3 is TGTGCCAGTAGTACGTATTTACAGGGGCAACTGTTTTTT. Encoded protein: CASSTYLQGQLFF.

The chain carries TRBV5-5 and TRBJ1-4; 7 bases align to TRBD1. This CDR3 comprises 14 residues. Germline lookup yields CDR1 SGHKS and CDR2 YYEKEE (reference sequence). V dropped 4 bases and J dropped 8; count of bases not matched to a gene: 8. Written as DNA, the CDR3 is TGTGCCAGCAGCCCCACAGGGGTGGAGGAAAAACTGTTTTTT. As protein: CASSPTGVEEKLFF.

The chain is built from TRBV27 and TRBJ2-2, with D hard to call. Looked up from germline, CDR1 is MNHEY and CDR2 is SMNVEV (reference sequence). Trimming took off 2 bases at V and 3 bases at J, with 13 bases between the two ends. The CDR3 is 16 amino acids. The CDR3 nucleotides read TGTGCCAGCAGTTTACTCAGCGCACGGGACACCGGGGAGCTGTTTTTT. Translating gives CASSLLSARDTGELFF.

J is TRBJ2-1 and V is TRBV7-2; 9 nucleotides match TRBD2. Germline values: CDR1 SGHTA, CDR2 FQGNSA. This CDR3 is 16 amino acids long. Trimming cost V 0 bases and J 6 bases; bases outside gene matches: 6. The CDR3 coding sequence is TGTGCCAGCAGCTTAGCGCGGGCGGGAGGGCCCAATGAGCAGTTCTTC. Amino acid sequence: CASSLARAGGPNEQFF.

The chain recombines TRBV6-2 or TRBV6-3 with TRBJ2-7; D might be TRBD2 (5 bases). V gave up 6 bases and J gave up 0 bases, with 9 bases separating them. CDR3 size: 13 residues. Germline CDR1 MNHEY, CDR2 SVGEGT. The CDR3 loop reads CASSRAVSYEQYF. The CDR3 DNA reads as TGTGCCAGCAGCCGAGCGGTCTCCTACGAGCAGTACTTC.

The CDR3 region has the DNA TGCGCCAGCAGCCTGCAAAGGGGGGGTAATGAAAAACTGTTTTTT. Its protein product is CASSLQRGGNEKLFF. The chain uses TRBV5-1 and TRBJ1-4; TRBD1 might be the D (6 bases). Germline V gene data show CDR1 as SGHRS and CDR2 as YFSETQ. The CDR3 loop spans 15 amino acids. The V end was cut by 4 bases, the J end by 4 bases, with 14 bases between.

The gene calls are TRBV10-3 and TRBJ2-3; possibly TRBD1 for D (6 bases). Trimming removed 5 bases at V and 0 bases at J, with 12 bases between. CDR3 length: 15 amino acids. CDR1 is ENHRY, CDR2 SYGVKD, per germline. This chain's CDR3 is CAISRTAASTDTQYF. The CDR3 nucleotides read TGTGCCATCAGTAGGACAGCCGCCAGCACAGATACGCAGTATTTT.

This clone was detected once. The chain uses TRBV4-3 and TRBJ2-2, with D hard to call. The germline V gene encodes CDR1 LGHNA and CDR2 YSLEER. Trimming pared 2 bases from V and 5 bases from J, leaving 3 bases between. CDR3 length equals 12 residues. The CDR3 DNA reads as TGCGCCAGCAGCCAACTTACCGGGGAGCTGTTTTTT. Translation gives CASSQLTGELFF.

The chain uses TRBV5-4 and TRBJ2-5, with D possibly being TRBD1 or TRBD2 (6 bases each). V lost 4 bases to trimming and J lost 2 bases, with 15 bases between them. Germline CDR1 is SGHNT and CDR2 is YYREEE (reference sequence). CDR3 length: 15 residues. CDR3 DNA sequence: TGTGCCAGCAGCCTGGGGGGCAGAACACAAGAGACCCAGTACTTC. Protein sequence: CASSLGGRTQETQYF. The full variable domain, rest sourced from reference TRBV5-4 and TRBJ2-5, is ETGVTQSPTHLIKTRGQQVTLRCSSQSGHNTVSWYQQALGQGPQFIFQYYREEENGRGNFPPRFSGLQFPNYSSELNVNALELDDSALYLCASSLGGRTQETQYFGPGTRLLVL.

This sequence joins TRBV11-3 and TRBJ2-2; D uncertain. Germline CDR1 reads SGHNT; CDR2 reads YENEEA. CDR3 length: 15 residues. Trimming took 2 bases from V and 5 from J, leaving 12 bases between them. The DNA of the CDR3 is TGTGCCAGCAGCTTAACGGTGGGCAGTACCGGGGAGCTGTTTTTT. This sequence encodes CASSLTVGSTGELFF.

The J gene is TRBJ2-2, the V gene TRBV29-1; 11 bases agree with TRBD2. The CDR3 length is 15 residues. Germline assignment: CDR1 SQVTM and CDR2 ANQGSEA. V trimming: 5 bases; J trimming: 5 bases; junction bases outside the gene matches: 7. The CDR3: CSVSIAGGQTGELFF. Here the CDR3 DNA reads TGCAGCGTTTCCATAGCGGGAGGGCAGACCGGGGAGCTGTTTTTT.

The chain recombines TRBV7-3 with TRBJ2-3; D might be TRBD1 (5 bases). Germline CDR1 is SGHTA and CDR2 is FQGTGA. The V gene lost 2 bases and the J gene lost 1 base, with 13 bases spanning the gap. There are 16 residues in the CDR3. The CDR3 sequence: CASSLPPPRGTDTQYF. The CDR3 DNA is TGTGCCAGCAGCTTACCCCCCCCCAGGGGCACAGATACGCAGTATTTT.

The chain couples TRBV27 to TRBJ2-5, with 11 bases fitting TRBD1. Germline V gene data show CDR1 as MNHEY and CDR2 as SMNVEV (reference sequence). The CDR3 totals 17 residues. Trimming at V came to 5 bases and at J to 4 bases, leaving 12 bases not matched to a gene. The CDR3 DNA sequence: TGTGCCAGCAGTCCTTCGAACCCGGGACAGGGGGGAGAGACCCAGTACTTC. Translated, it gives CASSPSNPGQGGETQYF.

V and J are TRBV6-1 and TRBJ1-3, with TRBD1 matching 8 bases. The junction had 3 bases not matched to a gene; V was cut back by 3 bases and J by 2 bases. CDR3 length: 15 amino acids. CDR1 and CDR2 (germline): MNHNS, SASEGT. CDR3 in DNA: TGTGCCAGCAGTGACAGGGGGCACACTGGAAACACCATATATTTT. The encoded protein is CASSDRGHTGNTIYF.

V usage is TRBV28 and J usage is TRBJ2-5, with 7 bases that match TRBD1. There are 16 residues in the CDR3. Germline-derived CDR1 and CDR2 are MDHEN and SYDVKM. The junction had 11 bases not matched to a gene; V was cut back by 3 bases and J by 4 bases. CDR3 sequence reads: CASSFPRQGRSETQYF. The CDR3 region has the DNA TGTGCCAGCAGTTTCCCTCGACAGGGTAGATCAGAGACCCAGTACTTC.